These T cell receptor beta chains were read from a single sample in a study of blood T cell repertoires in COVID-19. Using immunoSEQ multiplex PCR, the repertoire was profiled, and TCRdb retains in-frame clones only, with some absent. The sample lists about 300,000 clones, roughly 86% occurring once. Sequencing input: peripheral blood. The receptors originated from a woman between 45 and 60 years old with acute or convalescent COVID-19. Each CDR3 is given with its conserved first and last residue. D genes are given only for firm matches. Not all rows give a size; the values are once, few, many and, for expanded clones, a class.

v_gene: TRBV28; abundance: NA; j_gene: TRBJ1-2; d_gene: NA; CDR3nt: TGTGCCAGCAGTATGGGGCAGGGTATGAGTAGCTACACCTTC; CDR3aa: CASSMGQGMSSYTF
v_gene: TRBV5-1; abundance: NA; j_gene: TRBJ1-1; d_gene: NA; CDR3nt: TGCGCCAGCAGCTTACAATATCGGAGCACTGAAGCTTTCTTT; CDR3aa: CASSLQYRSTEAFF
v_gene: TRBV5-1; abundance: few; j_gene: TRBJ1-4; d_gene: NA; CDR3nt: TGCGCCAGCAGCGATGACAGCACTCTGACCAATGAAAAACTGTTTTTT; CDR3aa: CASSDDSTLTNEKLFF
v_gene: TRBV19; abundance: NA; j_gene: TRBJ1-4; d_gene: TRBD1; CDR3nt: TGTGCCAGTGCGGGACAGCGCGATGAAAAACTGTTTTTT; CDR3aa: CASAGQRDEKLFF
v_gene: TRBV6-4; abundance: NA; j_gene: TRBJ2-1; d_gene: NA; CDR3nt: TGTGCCAGCAGTGAATTGGGAGGCTCCTACAATGAGCAGTTCTTC; CDR3aa: CASSELGGSYNEQFF
v_gene: TRBV30; abundance: NA; j_gene: TRBJ2-7; d_gene: NA; CDR3nt: TGTGCCTGGAGGGACAGGACTACCTACGAGCAGTACTTC; CDR3aa: CAWRDRTTYEQYF
v_gene: TRBV5-1; abundance: NA; j_gene: TRBJ2-2; d_gene: NA; CDR3nt: TGCGCCAGCACCACCGGGGGCGGGGGACACACCGGGGAGCTGTTTTTT; CDR3aa: CASTTGGGGHTGELFF
v_gene: TRBV28; abundance: NA; j_gene: TRBJ1-5; d_gene: NA; CDR3nt: TGTGCCAGCAGTATTTCGGGATACCTTGTGGCCCAGCATTTT; CDR3aa: CASSISGYLVAQHF
v_gene: TRBV11-2; abundance: once; j_gene: TRBJ1-5; d_gene: NA; CDR3nt: TGTGCCAGCAGCTTAGGGTACTATAGCAATCAGCCCCAGCATTTT; CDR3aa: CASSLGYYSNQPQHF
v_gene: TRBV3-1/TRBV3-2; abundance: few; j_gene: TRBJ2-2; d_gene: NA; CDR3nt: TGTGCCAGCAGCCAAGATAACGGGAACACCGGGGAGCTGTTTTTT; CDR3aa: CASSQDNGNTGELFF
v_gene: TRBV30; abundance: NA; j_gene: TRBJ2-4; d_gene: TRBD1; CDR3nt: TGTGCCTGGAGTCCCCCCGGGACAGCTAAAAACATTCAGTACTTC; CDR3aa: CAWSPPGTAKNIQYF
v_gene: TRBV6-2/TRBV6-3; abundance: NA; j_gene: TRBJ2-2; d_gene: TRBD2; CDR3nt: TGTGCCAGCAGTTACAGACTAGCGGGAGGTACCGGGGAGCTGTTTTTT; CDR3aa: CASSYRLAGGTGELFF
v_gene: TRBV6-4; abundance: NA; j_gene: TRBJ1-1; d_gene: NA; CDR3nt: TGTGCCAGCAGCGCCCAGGGGTTCAACACTGAAGCTTTCTTT; CDR3aa: CASSAQGFNTEAFF
v_gene: TRBV4-1; abundance: NA; j_gene: TRBJ1-1; d_gene: NA; CDR3nt: TGCGCCAGCAGCCAAGAATTAAGGGTTCGGGGCACTGAAGCTTTCTTT; CDR3aa: CASSQELRVRGTEAFF
v_gene: TRBV10-3; abundance: NA; j_gene: TRBJ2-1; d_gene: NA; CDR3nt: TGTGCCATCAGTGAGGGCGGGGCCACGCCCGGTGAGCAGTTCTTC; CDR3aa: CAISEGGATPGEQFF
v_gene: TRBV30; abundance: NA; j_gene: TRBJ1-2; d_gene: TRBD1; CDR3nt: TGTGCCTGGAGTACAGGGGGCGGCTACACCTTC; CDR3aa: CAWSTGGGYTF
v_gene: TRBV6-5; abundance: NA; j_gene: TRBJ1-5; d_gene: TRBD1; CDR3nt: TGTGCCAGCAGCCAGGACAGGGGTCAGCCCCAGCATTTT; CDR3aa: CASSQDRGQPQHF
v_gene: TRBV30; abundance: few; j_gene: TRBJ2-1; d_gene: NA; CDR3nt: TGTGCCTGGAGTGTACAGGGGACTCCGATCTACAATGAGCAGTTCTTC; CDR3aa: CAWSVQGTPIYNEQFF
v_gene: TRBV5-4; abundance: NA; j_gene: TRBJ2-3; d_gene: TRBD2; CDR3nt: TGTGCCAGCAGCCCCGGACTCCTAGCGGGAGCAGATACGCAGTATTTT; CDR3aa: CASSPGLLAGADTQYF
v_gene: TRBV27; abundance: NA; j_gene: TRBJ2-7; d_gene: NA; CDR3nt: TGTGCCAGCAGTGCCCACAGGGATAGCTACGAGCAGTACTTC; CDR3aa: CASSAHRDSYEQYF
v_gene: TRBV28; abundance: few; j_gene: TRBJ1-5; d_gene: TRBD1; CDR3nt: TGTGCCAGCAGTGTATCCGGGACAGGGGGCTTCAATCAGCCCCAGCATTTT; CDR3aa: CASSVSGTGGFNQPQHF
v_gene: TRBV2; abundance: NA; j_gene: TRBJ2-3; d_gene: NA; CDR3nt: TGTGCCAGCAGTTATCTACAGGGTAGCGGCACAGATACGCAGTATTTT; CDR3aa: CASSYLQGSGTDTQYF
v_gene: TRBV15; abundance: NA; j_gene: TRBJ1-5; d_gene: NA; CDR3nt: TGTGCCACCAGCAGAGATACTGGAGATCAGCCCCAGCATTTT; CDR3aa: CATSRDTGDQPQHF
v_gene: TRBV6-5; abundance: NA; j_gene: TRBJ1-5; d_gene: NA; CDR3nt: TGTGCCAGCAGTAACGGGGGAGGGAATCAGCCCCAGCATTTT; CDR3aa: CASSNGGGNQPQHF
v_gene: TRBV7-3; abundance: NA; j_gene: TRBJ1-1; d_gene: NA; CDR3nt: TGTGCCAGCAGCTTCTCGCGGGGAAACACTGAAGCTTTCTTT; CDR3aa: CASSFSRGNTEAFF
v_gene: TRBV7-6; abundance: NA; j_gene: TRBJ2-2; d_gene: NA; CDR3nt: TGTGCCAGCAGCATACTAGGCACCGGGGAGCTGTTTTTT; CDR3aa: CASSILGTGELFF
v_gene: TRBV5-6; abundance: NA; j_gene: TRBJ2-1; d_gene: TRBD2; CDR3nt: TGTGCCAGCAGCAGAAAGGGGACTAGCGGAGGCAATGAGCAGTTCTTC; CDR3aa: CASSRKGTSGGNEQFF
v_gene: TRBV28; abundance: few; j_gene: TRBJ2-7; d_gene: NA; CDR3nt: TGTGCCAGCAGTTTACAGGGGTACGAGCAGTACTTC; CDR3aa: CASSLQGYEQYF
v_gene: TRBV5-6; abundance: NA; j_gene: TRBJ2-5; d_gene: TRBD1; CDR3nt: TGTGCCAGCAGCGCTGACAGGGCGGAAGAGACCCAGTACTTC; CDR3aa: CASSADRAEETQYF
v_gene: TRBV15; abundance: NA; j_gene: TRBJ2-7; d_gene: NA; CDR3nt: TGTGCCACCAGCCGGGATAGCCACTACGAGCAGTACTTC; CDR3aa: CATSRDSHYEQYF
v_gene: TRBV6-6; abundance: NA; j_gene: TRBJ1-4; d_gene: TRBD1; CDR3nt: TGTGCCAGCAGTGCGGGACAGGGCCGCGAAAAACTGTTTTTT; CDR3aa: CASSAGQGREKLFF
v_gene: TRBV5-3; abundance: NA; j_gene: TRBJ1-5; d_gene: TRBD1; CDR3nt: TGTGCCAGAAGCTTGCTTTCTGACAGGGTAAATCAGCCCCAGCATTTT; CDR3aa: CARSLLSDRVNQPQHF
v_gene: TRBV7-9; abundance: NA; j_gene: TRBJ2-5; d_gene: NA; CDR3nt: TGTGCCAGCAGCTTGCCGTCAGGTTGGGAGACCCAGTACTTC; CDR3aa: CASSLPSGWETQYF
v_gene: TRBV28; abundance: NA; j_gene: TRBJ2-7; d_gene: TRBD2; CDR3nt: TGTGCCAGCAGTTCGACCCTAGCGGGGGCCTACGAGCAGTACTTC; CDR3aa: CASSSTLAGAYEQYF
v_gene: TRBV28; abundance: NA; j_gene: TRBJ2-2; d_gene: NA; CDR3nt: TGTGCCAGCAGTTTGCAGGGTGTCACCGGGGAGCTGTTTTTT; CDR3aa: CASSLQGVTGELFF
v_gene: TRBV6-5; abundance: NA; j_gene: TRBJ2-5; d_gene: TRBD1; CDR3nt: TGTGCCAGCAGTTACTCGACAGGGGAAGGAGAGACCCAGTACTTC; CDR3aa: CASSYSTGEGETQYF
v_gene: TRBV7-9; abundance: NA; j_gene: TRBJ2-7; d_gene: TRBD1; CDR3nt: TGTGCCAGCAGCTCCCGGGACAGAACCTACGAGCAGTACTTC; CDR3aa: CASSSRDRTYEQYF
v_gene: TRBV5-1; abundance: few; j_gene: TRBJ2-2; d_gene: NA; CDR3nt: TGCGCCAGCAGCTTCAACCAGTGGACCGGGGAGCTGTTTTTT; CDR3aa: CASSFNQWTGELFF
v_gene: TRBV25-1; abundance: NA; j_gene: TRBJ1-5; d_gene: TRBD1; CDR3nt: TGTGCCAGCAGTGCACGGGACAGGGTTTATCAGCCCCAGCATTTT; CDR3aa: CASSARDRVYQPQHF
v_gene: TRBV29-1; abundance: NA; j_gene: TRBJ2-3; d_gene: NA; CDR3nt: TGCAGCCTGGGGGGACAGATGACAGATACGCAGTATTTT; CDR3aa: CSLGGQMTDTQYF
v_gene: TRBV27; abundance: NA; j_gene: TRBJ2-1; d_gene: TRBD1; CDR3nt: TGTGCCAGCAGTTTAAGGGGGCCAGGGAGCTCCTACAATGAGCAGTTCTTC; CDR3aa: CASSLRGPGSSYNEQFF
v_gene: TRBV9; abundance: NA; j_gene: TRBJ2-2; d_gene: TRBD2; CDR3nt: TGTGCCAGCAGCAGGATTAGCGGGAGTTCCGGGGAGCTGTTTTTT; CDR3aa: CASSRISGSSGELFF
v_gene: TRBV3-1/TRBV3-2; abundance: few; j_gene: TRBJ1-2; d_gene: TRBD1; CDR3nt: TGTGCCAGCAGCCATGGGGGACAGGGCGAAGTCAATGGCTACACCTTC; CDR3aa: CASSHGGQGEVNGYTF
v_gene: TRBV28; abundance: NA; j_gene: TRBJ1-2; d_gene: NA; CDR3nt: TGTGCCAGCAGTTTCGCACGCGTCGTCTATGGCTACACCTTC; CDR3aa: CASSFARVVYGYTF
v_gene: TRBV18; abundance: NA; j_gene: TRBJ2-1; d_gene: NA; CDR3nt: TGTGCCAGCTCACCAAGGCGGAGCTCCTACAATGAGCAGTTCTTC; CDR3aa: CASSPRRSSYNEQFF
v_gene: TRBV10-3; abundance: once; j_gene: TRBJ1-2; d_gene: NA; CDR3nt: TGTGCCATCAGTGAGTCGCAAGGGGCACATGGCTACACCTTC; CDR3aa: CAISESQGAHGYTF